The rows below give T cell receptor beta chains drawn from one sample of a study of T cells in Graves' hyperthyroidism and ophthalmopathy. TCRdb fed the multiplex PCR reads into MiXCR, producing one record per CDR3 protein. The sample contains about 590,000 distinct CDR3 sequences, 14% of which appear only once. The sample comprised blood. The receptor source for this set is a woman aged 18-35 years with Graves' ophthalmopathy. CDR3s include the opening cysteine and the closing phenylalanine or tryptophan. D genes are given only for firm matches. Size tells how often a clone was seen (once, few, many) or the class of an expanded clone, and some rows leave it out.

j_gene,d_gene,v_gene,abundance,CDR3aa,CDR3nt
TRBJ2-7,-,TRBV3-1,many,CASSPLGDEQYF,TGTGCCAGCAGCCCGCTAGGAGACGAGCAGTACTTC
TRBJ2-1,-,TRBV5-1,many,CASSPNTDRRYNEQFF,TGCGCCAGCAGCCCTAATACTGACAGACGCTACAATGAGCAGTTCTTC
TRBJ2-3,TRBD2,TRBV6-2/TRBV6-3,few,CASSYRGGVADTQYF,TGTGCCAGCAGTTACAGGGGAGGGGTCGCAGATACGCAGTATTTT
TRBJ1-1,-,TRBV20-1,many,CSAAPQGSEEENTEAFF,TGCAGTGCTGCCCCTCAGGGCTCAGAAGAAGAGAACACTGAAGCTTTCTTT
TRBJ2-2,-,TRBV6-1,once,CASRKGQNTGELFF,TGTGCCAGCAGGAAGGGGCAGAACACCGGGGAGCTGTTTTTT
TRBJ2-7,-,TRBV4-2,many,CASSQDLEYEQYF,TGTGCCAGCAGCCAAGATCTCGAGTACGAGCAGTACTTC
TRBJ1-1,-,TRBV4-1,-,CASSQVSLTNTEAFF,TGCGCCAGCAGCCAAGTGAGCCTGACGAACACTGAAGCTTTCTTT
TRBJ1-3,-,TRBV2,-,CASSPAPGNTIYF,TGTGCCAGCAGCCCAGCTCCTGGAAACACCATATATTTT
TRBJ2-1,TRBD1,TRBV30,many,CAWQQGENEQFF,TGTGCCTGGCAACAGGGGGAGAATGAGCAGTTCTTC
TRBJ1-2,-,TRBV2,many,CASSEALTPVYILNYGYTF,TGTGCCAGCAGTGAAGCTTTAACCCCCGTCTACATTCTTAACTATGGCTACACCTTC
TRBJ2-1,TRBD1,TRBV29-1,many,CSAQTGNNEQFF,TGCAGCGCTCAGACAGGGAACAATGAGCAGTTCTTC
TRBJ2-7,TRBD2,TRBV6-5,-,CASSYSIEGGRPCEQYF,TGTGCCAGCAGTTACTCGATAGAGGGCGGGAGGCCCTGCGAGCAGTACTTC
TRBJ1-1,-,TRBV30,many,CAWTRQENTEAFF,TGTGCCTGGACCCGACAGGAAAACACTGAAGCTTTCTTT
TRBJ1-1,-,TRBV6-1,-,CASSLGHVAEAFF,TGTGCCAGCAGCCTAGGACACGTCGCTGAAGCTTTCTTT
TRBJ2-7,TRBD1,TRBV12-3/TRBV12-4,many,CASKYRDSTYEQYF,TGTGCCAGCAAATATCGGGACAGTACCTACGAGCAGTACTTC
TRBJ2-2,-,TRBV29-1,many,CSGDRLGTGELFF,TGCAGCGGGGATCGGCTGGGGACCGGGGAGCTGTTTTTT
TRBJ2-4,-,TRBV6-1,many,CASSRPGTLKNIQYF,TGTGCCAGCAGTCGCCCCGGGACTCTCAAAAACATTCAGTACTTC
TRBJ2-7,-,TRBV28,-,CASSLIDSLGEQYF,TGTGCCAGCAGTTTGATAGACTCCCTTGGCGAGCAGTACTTC
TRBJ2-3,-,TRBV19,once,CASSNGAHLDTQYF,TGTGCCAGTAGTAACGGGGCGCATCTAGATACGCAGTATTTT
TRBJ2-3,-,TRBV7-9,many,CADSIGVGADTQYF,TGTGCCGATTCGATAGGGGTGGGCGCAGATACGCAGTATTTT
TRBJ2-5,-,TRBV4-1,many,CASSLTPARETQYF,TGCGCCAGCAGCCTAACTCCGGCCAGGGAGACCCAGTACTTC
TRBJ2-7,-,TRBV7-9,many,CASSSFDRQSLYEQYF,TGTGCCAGCAGCTCCTTCGATCGACAGAGTCTCTACGAGCAGTACTTC
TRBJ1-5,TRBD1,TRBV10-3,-,CAIKGQGDQPQHF,TGTGCCATCAAGGGACAGGGTGATCAGCCCCAGCATTTT
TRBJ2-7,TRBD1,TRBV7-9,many,CASSPRLVGTGLTYEQYF,TGTGCCAGCAGCCCCCGACTCGTTGGGACAGGGCTCACCTACGAGCAGTACTTC
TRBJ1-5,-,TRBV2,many,CASSDWVGLNQPQHF,TGTGCCAGCAGTGATTGGGTTGGCCTCAATCAGCCCCAGCATTTT
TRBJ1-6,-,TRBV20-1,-,CSAKTAANSPLHF,TGCAGTGCTAAAACAGCCGCTAATTCACCCCTCCACTTT
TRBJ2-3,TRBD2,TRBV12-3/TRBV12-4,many,CASSLSVLRGGTQYF,TGTGCCAGCAGTTTATCGGTCCTTCGGGGGGGTACGCAGTATTTT
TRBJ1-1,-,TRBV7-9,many,CASSLGTVEAFF,TGTGCCAGCAGCTTAGGGACAGTTGAAGCTTTCTTT
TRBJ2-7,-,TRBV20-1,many,CSARPPGQGSSYEQYF,TGCAGTGCTAGACCTCCCGGGCAGGGTAGCTCCTACGAGCAGTACTTC
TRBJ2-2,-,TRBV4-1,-,CASCHRSVTGELFF,TGCGCCAGCTGCCACCGTAGCGTCACCGGGGAGCTGTTTTTT
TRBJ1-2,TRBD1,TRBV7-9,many,CASSQGQDYYGYTF,TGTGCCAGCAGCCAGGGACAGGACTACTATGGCTACACCTTC
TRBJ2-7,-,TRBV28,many,CASSLVEGAAYEQYF,TGTGCCAGCAGTTTGGTGGAGGGGGCGGCCTACGAGCAGTACTTC
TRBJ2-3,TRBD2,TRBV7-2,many,CASSSTSGGTDTQYF,TGTGCCAGCAGCTCGACTAGCGGTGGCACAGATACGCAGTATTTT
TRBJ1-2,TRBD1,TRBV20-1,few,CSAREDRGLYGYTF,TGCAGTGCTAGAGAGGACAGGGGGTTGTATGGCTACACCTTC
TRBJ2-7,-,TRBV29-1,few,CSVQTGLGEQYF,TGCAGCGTTCAAACAGGGCTCGGCGAGCAGTACTTC